The rows below give T cell receptor beta chains drawn from one sample of a study of blood T cell repertoires in COVID-19. TCRdb's copy holds only in-frame clones and misses some; the assay was immunoSEQ multiplex PCR. Among approximately 150,000 clones listed, 70% to 90% were seen once. The sample was peripheral blood. These receptors came from a man aged 70 or older with active COVID-19. Both conserved end residues are part of each CDR3. The order of the fields is J gene, clone size, D gene, CDR3 length, V gene, CDR3 protein, CDR3 DNA. D genes are given only for firm matches. Clone sizes are given selectively: once, few, many, or a class where the clone is expanded.

TRBJ1-5 | NA | NA | 13 | TRBV6-5 | CASRLGGSQPQHF | TGTGCCAGCAGGCTCGGGGGGAGTCAGCCCCAGCATTTT
TRBJ2-5 | NA | TRBD2 | 17 | TRBV5-1 | CASSPRTSGPPGGTQYF | TGCGCCAGCAGCCCCCGGACTAGCGGGCCTCCGGGGGGGACCCAGTACTTC
TRBJ2-3 | NA | TRBD2 | 13 | TRBV7-3 | CASSLAGGDTQYF | TGTGCCAGCAGCTTAGCGGGGGGCGATACGCAGTATTTT
TRBJ2-3 | NA | TRBD1 | 15 | TRBV5-1 | CASSSTGVPADTQYF | TGCGCCAGCAGCTCTACAGGGGTTCCAGCAGATACGCAGTATTTT
TRBJ1-1 | NA | NA | 13 | TRBV28 | CASSPGGGTEAFF | TGTGCCAGCAGCCCCGGGGGAGGCACTGAAGCTTTCTTT
TRBJ1-6 | NA | TRBD1 | 16 | TRBV5-1 | CASSRGQASYNSPLHF | TGCGCCAGCAGCCGGGGACAGGCCTCCTATAATTCACCCCTCCACTTT
TRBJ2-3 | NA | NA | 17 | TRBV11-2 | CASSGETGDSSTDTQYF | TGTGCCAGCAGCGGCGAGACAGGAGATTCTAGCACAGATACGCAGTATTTT
TRBJ2-2 | NA | NA | 12 | TRBV12-3/TRBV12-4 | CASSFYTGELFF | TGTGCCAGCAGCTTTTATACCGGGGAGCTGTTTTTT
TRBJ2-1 | NA | TRBD1 | 16 | TRBV9 | CASSPQGTGVYNEQFF | TGTGCCAGCAGCCCCCAGGGGACAGGGGTCTACAATGAGCAGTTCTTC
TRBJ1-1 | NA | NA | 11 | TRBV28 | CASAGYTEAFF | TGTGCCAGCGCGGGATACACTGAAGCTTTCTTT
TRBJ2-1 | NA | NA | 15 | TRBV18 | CASSPTGSSYNEQFF | TGTGCCAGCTCACCTACAGGAAGCTCCTACAATGAGCAGTTCTTC
TRBJ2-1 | NA | TRBD2 | 16 | TRBV5-4 | CASSLGGLAGVNEQFF | TGTGCCAGCAGCTTGGGTGGGCTAGCGGGAGTCAATGAGCAGTTCTTC
TRBJ1-1 | NA | TRBD1 | 17 | TRBV5-4 | CASSSHLKQGPNTEAFF | TGTGCCAGCAGCTCACACCTAAAACAGGGGCCAAACACTGAAGCTTTCTTT
TRBJ1-1 | NA | TRBD1 | 15 | TRBV5-1 | CASSQRDRAGTEAFF | TGCGCCAGCAGCCAAAGGGACAGGGCAGGCACTGAAGCTTTCTTT
TRBJ1-5 | NA | NA | 15 | TRBV7-5 | CVRSESGQGKQPQHF | TGTGTCAGAAGCGAGTCGGGACAGGGGAAACAGCCCCAGCATTTT
TRBJ1-5 | few | NA | 13 | TRBV7-9 | CASSLVGAQPQHF | TGTGCCAGCAGCTTAGTAGGGGCACAGCCCCAGCATTTT
TRBJ2-3 | NA | TRBD2 | 15 | TRBV29-1 | CSVAALAGGPDTQYF | TGCAGCGTTGCGGCACTAGCGGGAGGGCCAGATACGCAGTATTTT
TRBJ1-2 | NA | NA | 14 | TRBV9 | CASSVATANYGYTF | TGTGCCAGCAGCGTAGCGACAGCTAACTATGGCTACACCTTC
TRBJ2-1 | NA | TRBD2 | 13 | TRBV27 | CASMPGLRNEQFF | TGTGCCAGCATGCCGGGACTAAGGAATGAGCAGTTCTTC
TRBJ1-6 | few | NA | 15 | TRBV5-1 | CASSVSLSYNSPLHF | TGCGCCAGCAGCGTCTCCCTCTCCTATAATTCACCCCTCCACTTT
TRBJ2-5 | once | TRBD2 | 16 | TRBV10-3 | CAISESVAGARETQYF | TGTGCCATCAGTGAGTCGGTAGCGGGAGCGAGAGAGACCCAGTACTTC
TRBJ2-3 | NA | NA | 14 | TRBV7-9 | CASSLRVTTDTQYF | TGTGCCAGCAGCTTGCGGGTAACCACAGATACGCAGTATTTT
TRBJ1-6 | NA | NA | 15 | TRBV21-1 | CASSKARTPNSPLHF | TGTGCCAGCAGCAAAGCCCGGACTCCGAATTCACCCCTCCACTTT
TRBJ1-6 | NA | TRBD1 | 16 | TRBV7-2 | CASSLGRQGANSPLHF | TGTGCCAGCAGCTTAGGGAGACAGGGGGCGAATTCACCCCTCCACTTT
TRBJ2-3 | NA | NA | 15 | TRBV5-1 | CASSLTSTGTDTQYF | TGCGCCAGCAGCTTGACTAGCACAGGCACAGATACGCAGTATTTT
TRBJ2-7 | once | TRBD2 | 14 | TRBV7-2 | CASSASGRGYEQYF | TGTGCCAGCAGCGCTAGCGGGAGAGGGTACGAGCAGTACTTC
TRBJ1-5 | NA | TRBD1 | 13 | TRBV19 | CASRDRGRQPQHF | TGTGCCAGTAGAGACAGGGGGCGGCAGCCCCAGCATTTT
TRBJ2-7 | few | NA | 16 | TRBV28 | CASSPPDRRGSYEQYF | TGTGCCAGCAGTCCCCCGGACAGACGGGGCTCCTACGAGCAGTACTTC
TRBJ2-3 | few | TRBD2 | 18 | TRBV7-9 | CASSRKGGGTLDTDTQYF | TGTGCCAGCAGCCGCAAAGGCGGGGGGACGCTAGACACAGATACGCAGTATTTT
TRBJ2-7 | NA | NA | 15 | TRBV5-5 | CASSLAWTPSTEQYF | TGTGCCAGCAGCTTGGCCTGGACTCCCTCGACCGAGCAGTACTTC
TRBJ2-7 | few | NA | 14 | TRBV6-5 | CASSYSGDNYEQYF | TGTGCCAGCAGTTACTCGGGGGACAACTACGAGCAGTACTTC
TRBJ1-2 | NA | TRBD1 | 12 | TRBV28 | CASSQGARGYTF | TGTGCCAGCAGTCAGGGGGCGAGAGGCTACACCTTC
TRBJ1-1 | once | TRBD1 | 14 | TRBV28 | CASRPGQGGGEAFF | TGTGCCAGCAGACCGGGACAGGGCGGAGGGGAAGCTTTCTTT
TRBJ2-7 | NA | NA | 11 | TRBV21-1 | CASRLPREQYF | TGTGCCAGCCGACTCCCGAGGGAGCAGTACTTC
TRBJ1-1 | NA | NA | 15 | TRBV19 | CASKDDHRRVTEAFF | TGTGCCAGTAAGGATGATCATCGGAGGGTGACTGAAGCTTTCTTT
TRBJ2-5 | NA | NA | 13 | TRBV15 | CATSRGGWETQYF | TGTGCCACCAGCAGAGGGGGCTGGGAGACCCAGTACTTC
TRBJ2-4 | once | NA | 15 | TRBV19 | CASSIGDLAKNIQYF | TGTGCCAGTAGTATCGGAGATCTAGCCAAAAACATTCAGTACTTC
TRBJ2-3 | NA | TRBD2 | 14 | TRBV5-1 | CASSLLAVTDTQYF | TGCGCCAGCAGCTTACTAGCGGTCACAGATACGCAGTATTTT
TRBJ2-7 | NA | TRBD2 | 14 | TRBV2 | CASRATSGVYEQYF | TGTGCCAGCAGGGCGACTAGCGGAGTTTACGAGCAGTACTTC
TRBJ1-2 | NA | NA | 13 | TRBV5-1 | CASSLLLDYGYTF | TGCGCCAGCAGCTTACTCCTGGACTATGGCTACACCTTC
TRBJ1-4 | NA | TRBD1 | 13 | TRBV28 | CATLLGGGEKLFF | TGTGCCACCCTTCTAGGGGGCGGGGAAAAACTGTTTTTT
TRBJ2-1 | NA | TRBD2 | 13 | TRBV6-5 | CASRASGSDEQFF | TGTGCCAGCAGGGCTAGCGGGAGCGATGAGCAGTTCTTC
TRBJ1-3 | few | NA | 17 | TRBV4-1 | CASSQGPQGSSGNTIYF | TGCGCCAGCAGCCAAGGTCCCCAGGGGAGCTCTGGAAACACCATATATTTT
TRBJ2-7 | few | TRBD2 | 15 | TRBV18 | CASSNQPSGTSEQYF | TGTGCCAGCTCCAACCAGCCTAGCGGGACCAGCGAGCAGTACTTC